This TCR beta chain derives from a study of blood T cell repertoires in COVID-19. Study background: Acute and convalescent COVID-19 samples came from the United States, Italy and Spain. Sources were T cells, B-cell-depleted T cells, or PBMCs; the material itself was cDNA or gDNA.

Germline V lookup: CDR1 SGHDN, CDR2 FVKESK. After removal of 4 bases from V and 7 bases from J, the junction contained 9 bases not matched to a gene. The CDR3 loop spans 15 amino acids. Original handling: Nucleated cell number was recorded as an estimate derived from reference gene primer amplification. TCRdb's copy holds only in-frame clones and misses some; the assay was immunoSEQ multiplex PCR. V and J calls and clone size are those listed in that table; D and trimming were worked out from the DNA. The data contain around 78,000 clones, about four fifths of them singletons. Sequencing was done on a sample of peripheral blood. This sequence joins TRBV14 and TRBJ1-1; 10 nucleotides line up with TRBD1. The receptor comes from a human donor in a cohort sampled during active COVID-19. CDR3 in DNA: TGTGCCAGCAGCCTAGGGGACAGGGGTATCAGTGAAGCTTTCTTT. This codes for CASSLGDRGISEAFF.